This TCR beta chain stems from a study of regulatory T cells in long-lasting Graves disease. Time point noted: newly diagnosed GD, antithyroid drugs for less than 3 months. PBMC-extracted RNA yielded the TCR library. This clonotype has a count of ten or more. The length of the CDR3 is 11 residues. V lost 5 bases and J lost 8, with 12 bases in between. Germline-derived CDR1 and CDR2 are DFQATT and SNEGSKA (reference sequence). Building the TCR beta libraries relied on iRepertoire HTBI primers, and CDR3 regions underwent Arm-PCR. TCRdb independently ran MiXCR on the multiplex PCR reads; one entry per CDR3 protein. The top ten clones hold 22% of a sample with about 380,000 distinct CDR3 sequences, 15% of them seen once.

The origin of this receptor is a female donor with Graves disease. This specimen consisted of peripheral blood mononuclear cells (PBMCs), obtained at new diagnosis, from a patient treated with antithyroid drugs. The chain is built from TRBV20-1 and TRBJ2-5, with D maybe TRBD1 (6 bases). The CDR3 DNA is TGCAGTGCTCCCCAGGGGTTAACCCAGTACTTC. This encodes CSAPQGLTQYF.